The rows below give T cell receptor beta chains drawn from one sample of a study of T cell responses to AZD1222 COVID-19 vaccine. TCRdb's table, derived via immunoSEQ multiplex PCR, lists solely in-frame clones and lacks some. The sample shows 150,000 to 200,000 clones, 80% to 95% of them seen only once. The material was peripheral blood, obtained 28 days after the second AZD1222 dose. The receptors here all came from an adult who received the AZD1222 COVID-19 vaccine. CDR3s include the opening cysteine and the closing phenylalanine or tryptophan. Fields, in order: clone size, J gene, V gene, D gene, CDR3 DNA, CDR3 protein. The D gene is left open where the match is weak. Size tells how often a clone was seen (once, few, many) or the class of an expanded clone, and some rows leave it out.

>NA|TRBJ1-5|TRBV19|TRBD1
TGTGCCAGTATCCTCCACTCTTTGGACAGGGCCGATCAGCCCCAGCATTTT
CASILHSLDRADQPQHF
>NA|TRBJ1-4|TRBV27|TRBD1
TGTGCCAGCAGTTATTCCGGGACAGGGGATGAAAAACTGTTTTTT
CASSYSGTGDEKLFF
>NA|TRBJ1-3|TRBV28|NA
TGTGCCAGCAGTTTTGGGGGGCAAATGGGAAACACCATATATTTT
CASSFGGQMGNTIYF
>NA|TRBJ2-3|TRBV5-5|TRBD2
TGTGCCAGCAGCTTGGCCTTAGCGGGGGGTCGGCAGCTTTCAGATACGCAGTATTTT
CASSLALAGGRQLSDTQYF
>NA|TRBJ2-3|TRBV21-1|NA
TGTGCCAGCAGCACCGAGGGAGGGGGGCTTCCTAGCACAGATACGCAGTATTTT
CASSTEGGGLPSTDTQYF
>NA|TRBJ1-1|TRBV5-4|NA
TGTGCCAGCAGCAACCCACCGTCTGAAGCTTTCTTT
CASSNPPSEAFF
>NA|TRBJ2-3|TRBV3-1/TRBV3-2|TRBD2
TGTGCCAGCAGCCTGGGACTAGCGGTAACAGATACGCAGTATTTT
CASSLGLAVTDTQYF
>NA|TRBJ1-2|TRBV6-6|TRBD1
TGTGCCAGCAGCTTGGACAGGAACTATGGCTACACCTTC
CASSLDRNYGYTF
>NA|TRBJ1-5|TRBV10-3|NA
TGTGCCATCAGTGAGACAGGCAATCAGCCCCAGCATTTT
CAISETGNQPQHF
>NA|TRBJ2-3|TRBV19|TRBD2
TGTGCCAGTGGCCTAGCGGGGAGTACAGATACGCAGTATTTT
CASGLAGSTDTQYF
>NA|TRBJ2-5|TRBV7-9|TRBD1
TGTGCCAGCAGCTTAGGGGGGACAGAAGCGGAGACCCAGTACTTC
CASSLGGTEAETQYF
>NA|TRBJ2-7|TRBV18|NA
TGTGCCAGCTCCCCCACAGCCACCTACGAGCAGTACTTC
CASSPTATYEQYF
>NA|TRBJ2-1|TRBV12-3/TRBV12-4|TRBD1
TGTGCCAGCAGTCCGGGACAGAGGAAGTTCTTC
CASSPGQRKFF
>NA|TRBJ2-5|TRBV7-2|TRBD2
TGTGCCAGCAGCCGCCTAACTAGCGGGGGCGCGAGTCAAGAGACCCAGTACTTC
CASSRLTSGGASQETQYF
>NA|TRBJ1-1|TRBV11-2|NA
TGTGCCAGCAGCTTATGGCCGAACACTGAAGCTTTCTTT
CASSLWPNTEAFF
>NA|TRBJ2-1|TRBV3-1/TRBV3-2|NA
TGTGCCAGCACCCCAGACAGGAGCTCCTACAATGAGCAGTTCTTC
CASTPDRSSYNEQFF
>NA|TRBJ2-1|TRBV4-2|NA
TGTGCCAGCAGCCAAGATATGGGCAGCTACAATGAGCAGTTCTTC
CASSQDMGSYNEQFF
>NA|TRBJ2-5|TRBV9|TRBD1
TGTGCCAGCAGCGTGACAGGGCAAGAGACCCAGTACTTC
CASSVTGQETQYF
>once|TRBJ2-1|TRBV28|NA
TGTGCCTCCCTAGGTCGGAGTTCCTACAATGAGCAGTTCTTC
CASLGRSSYNEQFF
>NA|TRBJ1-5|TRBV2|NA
TGTGCCAGCAACGGGGGGAGGCGTCAGCCCCAGCATTTT
CASNGGRRQPQHF
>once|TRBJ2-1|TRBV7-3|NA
TGTGCCAGCAGCATGGACTCGGGGTACAATGAGCAGTTCTTC
CASSMDSGYNEQFF
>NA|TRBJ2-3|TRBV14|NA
TGTGCCAGCAGCCCTCACAGGACAGATACGCAGTATTTT
CASSPHRTDTQYF
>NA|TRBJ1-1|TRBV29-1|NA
TGCAGCGCGGCAGATTCGAACACTGAAGCTTTCTTT
CSAADSNTEAFF
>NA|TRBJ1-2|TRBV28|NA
TGTGCCAGCAGGGTTGGGGGCGCGGGGGGCTACACCTTC
CASRVGGAGGYTF
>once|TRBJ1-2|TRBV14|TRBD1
TGTGCCAGCAGCCAGCACCAGGGGGGGTCCAACTATGGCTACACCTTC
CASSQHQGGSNYGYTF
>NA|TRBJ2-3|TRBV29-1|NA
TGCAGCGTTAGGCAGGTTCCATCGGCAGATACGCAGTATTTT
CSVRQVPSADTQYF
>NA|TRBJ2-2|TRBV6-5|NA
TGTGCCAGCAGTTACTCGAATGGGAACACCGGGGAGCTGTTTTTT
CASSYSNGNTGELFF
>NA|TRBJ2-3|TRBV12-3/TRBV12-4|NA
TGTGCCAGCAGTTCCCCCTATACGCAGTATTTT
CASSSPYTQYF
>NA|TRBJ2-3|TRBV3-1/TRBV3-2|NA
TGTGCCAGCAGCCTTGACTTACTTCCAGATACGCAGTATTTT
CASSLDLLPDTQYF
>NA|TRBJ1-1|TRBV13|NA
TGTGCCAGCAGCTTATCCCCTAGTGTAAGGAACACTGAAGCTTTCTTT
CASSLSPSVRNTEAFF
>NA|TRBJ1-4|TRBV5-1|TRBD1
TGCGCCAGCAGCCGGGACAGAGGGGAAAAACTGTTTTTT
CASSRDRGEKLFF
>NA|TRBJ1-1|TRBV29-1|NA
TGCAGCGTTGTGATAAGGAACACTGAAGCTTTCTTT
CSVVIRNTEAFF
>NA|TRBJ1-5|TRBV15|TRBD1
TGTGCCACCAGCAGGGACAGGGAGGGCCAGCCCCAGCATTTT
CATSRDREGQPQHF
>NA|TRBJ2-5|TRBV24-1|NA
TGTGCCACCAGTCGGGCGAGCGAGACCCAGTACTTC
CATSRASETQYF
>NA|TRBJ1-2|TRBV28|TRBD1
TGTGCCAGCAGTTCCACAGGGGGAACTCCCCGTTCTACGCGCTACGGCTACACCTTC
CASSSTGGTPRSTRYGYTF
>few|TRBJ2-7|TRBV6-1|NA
TGTGCCAGCAGTGAGGGGGGACAGAGGACCTACGAGCAGTACTTC
CASSEGGQRTYEQYF
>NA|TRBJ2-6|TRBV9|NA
TGTGCCAGCAGCGCATGGGGGAGTACCTCTGGGGCCAACGTCCTGACTTTC
CASSAWGSTSGANVLTF
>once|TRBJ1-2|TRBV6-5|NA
TGTGCCAGCAACCCGGGACGGGGGAACTATGGCTACACCTTC
CASNPGRGNYGYTF
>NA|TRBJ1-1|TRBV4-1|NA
TGCGCCAGCAGCCGCGGGGAAACCTTGAACACTGAAGCTTTCTTT
CASSRGETLNTEAFF
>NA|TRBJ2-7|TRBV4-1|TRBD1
TGCGCCAGCAGCCAAGCAGCGACAGGGACCTACGAGCAGTACTTC
CASSQAATGTYEQYF
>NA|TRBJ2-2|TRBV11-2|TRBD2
TGTGCCAGCAGCTCTCGGACTAGCGGAACGAACACCGGGGAGCTGTTTTTT
CASSSRTSGTNTGELFF
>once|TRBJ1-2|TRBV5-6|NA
TGTGCCAGCAGCTTACAGGGTGGCTACACCTTC
CASSLQGGYTF
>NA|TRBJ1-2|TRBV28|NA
TGTGCCTTTCGTTCTAACTATGGCTACACCTTC
CAFRSNYGYTF
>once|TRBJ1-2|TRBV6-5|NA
TGTGCCAGCAGTTACTCTACCTCAGGGAGGTATGGCTACACCTTC
CASSYSTSGRYGYTF
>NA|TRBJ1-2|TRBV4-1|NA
TGCGCCAGCAGCCGCGATAACTATGGCTACACCTTC
CASSRDNYGYTF
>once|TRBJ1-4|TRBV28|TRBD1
TGTGCCAGCCTCGCAGGGGGCATTGAAAAACTGTTTTTT
CASLAGGIEKLFF
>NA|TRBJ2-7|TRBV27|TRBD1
TGTGCCAGCAGTCTCGGGACAGTAGACTACGAGCAGTACTTC
CASSLGTVDYEQYF
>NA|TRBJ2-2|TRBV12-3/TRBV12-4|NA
TGTGCCAGCAGCATTGGACGGGAGCTGTTTTTT
CASSIGRELFF
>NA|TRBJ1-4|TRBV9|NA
TGTGCCAGCAGCGTGGGGGGAACGGCAGTTGAACTGTTTTTT
CASSVGGTAVELFF